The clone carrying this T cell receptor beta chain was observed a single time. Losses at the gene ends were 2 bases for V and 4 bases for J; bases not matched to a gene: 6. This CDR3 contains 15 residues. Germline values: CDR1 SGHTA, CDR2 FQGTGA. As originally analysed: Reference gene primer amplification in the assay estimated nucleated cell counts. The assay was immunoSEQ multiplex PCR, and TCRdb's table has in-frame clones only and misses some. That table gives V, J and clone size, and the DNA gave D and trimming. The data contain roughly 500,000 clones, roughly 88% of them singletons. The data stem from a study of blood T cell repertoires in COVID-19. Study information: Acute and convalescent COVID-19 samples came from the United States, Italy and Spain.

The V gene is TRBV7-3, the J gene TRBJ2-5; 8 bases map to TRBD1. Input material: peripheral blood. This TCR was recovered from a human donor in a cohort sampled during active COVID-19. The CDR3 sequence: CASSLWTGRGETQYF. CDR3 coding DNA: TGTGCCAGCAGCTTATGGACAGGGCGTGGAGAGACCCAGTACTTC.